This is a list of T cell receptor beta chains from one sample in a study of T cells in Graves' hyperthyroidism and ophthalmopathy. A single record per CDR3 protein comes from TCRdb applying MiXCR to the multiplex PCR reads. The top ten clones hold approximately 35% of a sample with 300,000 to 350,000 distinct CDR3 sequences, around a sixth of them seen once. Sequenced sample: blood. Source of these receptors: a man aged 25-40 years with Graves' hyperthyroidism. CDR3s include the opening cysteine and the closing phenylalanine or tryptophan. D genes are given only for firm matches. Clone size, where shown, is once, few, many, or a class for clones that have expanded.

d_gene	v_gene	abundance	j_gene	CDR3nt	CDR3aa
TRBD2	TRBV27	many	TRBJ2-1	TGTGCCAGCAGTTTACAGACTAGCGCCGACAATGAGCAGTTCTTC	CASSLQTSADNEQFF
.	TRBV12-3/TRBV12-4	few	TRBJ1-5	TGTGCCAGCAGAGTTGTTGTTTCCGGGGGTTTTAATCAGCCCCAGCATTTT	CASRVVVSGGFNQPQHF
.	TRBV6-2/TRBV6-3	many	TRBJ1-2	TGTGCCAGCAGTTACGGTTCCTCCTATGGCTACACCTTC	CASSYGSSYGYTF
.	TRBV20-1	few	TRBJ2-2	TGCAGTGCTAGAGATCAGGGGTCACTCACCGGGGAGCTGTTTTTT	CSARDQGSLTGELFF
.	TRBV28	many	TRBJ2-2	TGTGCCAGCAGCGGGGGCACCGGGGAGCTGTTTTTT	CASSGGTGELFF
.	TRBV20-1	many	TRBJ2-1	TGCAGTGCTAACGGAAGGGACCGACACCACAATGAGCAGTTCTTC	CSANGRDRHHNEQFF
.	TRBV12-3/TRBV12-4	.	TRBJ2-7	TGTGCCACCTCGGACCGGACAGCCGAGCAGTACTTC	CATSDRTAEQYF
.	TRBV12-3/TRBV12-4	.	TRBJ1-5	TGTGCCAGCGGTATAAATCAGGGAAAGGAACAGCCCCAGCATTTT	CASGINQGKEQPQHF
TRBD1	TRBV10-3	.	TRBJ1-5	TGTGCCATCAGTGAGGAGGACAGGGGGGTAAAGCCCCAGCATTTT	CAISEEDRGVKPQHF
TRBD2	TRBV30	many	TRBJ2-4	TGTGCCTGGACTAGCGGGGTAAACATTCAGTACTTC	CAWTSGVNIQYF
.	TRBV5-1	many	TRBJ1-1	TGCGCCAGCAGTACGGGGGCGAACACTGAAGCTTTCTTT	CASSTGANTEAFF
TRBD1	TRBV3-1	many	TRBJ2-7	TGTGCCAGCAGCCCCGGACAGGGGTTCTACGAGCAGTACTTC	CASSPGQGFYEQYF
TRBD1	TRBV24-1	.	TRBJ2-1	TGTGCCACCAGTGATTGGGGGACAGGGGACCATGAGCAGTTCTTC	CATSDWGTGDHEQFF
TRBD2	TRBV19	.	TRBJ2-7	TGTGCCAGTAGCCTCTCTAGCGGTAGCACCTACGAGCAGTACTTC	CASSLSSGSTYEQYF
TRBD1	TRBV10-3	.	TRBJ2-7	TGTGCCATCAGTGACCGGGACAGGGGGCGATACGAGCAGTACTTC	CAISDRDRGRYEQYF
.	TRBV3-1	many	TRBJ2-7	TGTGCCAGCAGCCCCTTCGGACTCTCGAGCTCCTACGAGCAGTACTTC	CASSPFGLSSSYEQYF
TRBD2	TRBV12-3/TRBV12-4	.	TRBJ2-5	TGTGCCAGCAGTTTAACTCATCCAGCGGGAGGAAGGCTGGAGACCCAGTACTTC	CASSLTHPAGGRLETQYF
TRBD1	TRBV24-1	many	TRBJ2-7	TGTGCCACCAGTGCCGGGGACAGTGGCTCCTACGAGCAGTACTTC	CATSAGDSGSYEQYF
.	TRBV7-2	.	TRBJ2-7	TGTGCCAGCAGCTTAGGGGGCGGAGGGGGCTACGAGCAGTACTTC	CASSLGGGGGYEQYF
.	TRBV12-3/TRBV12-4	few	TRBJ1-3	TGTGCCAGCAGTTTAGCAAACACCATATATTTT	CASSLANTIYF
.	TRBV11-2	many	TRBJ2-3	TGTGCCAGCAGCTTAGATGGGGCTCCAGATACGCAGTATTTT	CASSLDGAPDTQYF
.	TRBV4-1	many	TRBJ1-1	TGCGCCAGCAGCTTGTTTTCGAACACTGAAGCTTTCTTT	CASSLFSNTEAFF
.	TRBV20-1	.	TRBJ2-7	TGCAGTGCTAGAGATCTCGGGACGGACTCCTACGAGCAGTACTTC	CSARDLGTDSYEQYF
TRBD2	TRBV3-1	few	TRBJ2-5	TGTGCCAGCAGCCACCCATATAGCGGGAGTCGGGAGACCCAGTACTTC	CASSHPYSGSRETQYF
.	TRBV12-3/TRBV12-4	few	TRBJ2-3	TGTGCCAGCTCGGGAGGAGGGGGCGAAGCTACGCAGTATTTT	CASSGGGGEATQYF
.	TRBV7-2	many	TRBJ2-5	TGTGCCAGCAGCTCACGAACAGGGAGGGCACAAGAGACCCAGTACTTC	CASSSRTGRAQETQYF
.	TRBV24-1	few	TRBJ2-2	TGTGCCACCAGTGAATTCCCGAACACCGGGGAGCTGTTTTTT	CATSEFPNTGELFF
TRBD1	TRBV29-1	few	TRBJ1-1	TGCAGCGTTGGGGACAGGGGGCTGACTGAAGCTTTCTTT	CSVGDRGLTEAFF
TRBD2	TRBV9	many	TRBJ2-4	TGTGCCAGCAGCGTACTCGCGGGAGAAATTCAGTACTTC	CASSVLAGEIQYF
TRBD1	TRBV19	many	TRBJ1-1	TGTGCCAGTGAGGGACAGAAGCCCACTGAAGCTTTCTTT	CASEGQKPTEAFF
TRBD1	TRBV7-9	few	TRBJ2-2	TGTGCCAGCACCGATCTGACAGGGCAGGGCACCGGGGAGCTGTTTTTT	CASTDLTGQGTGELFF
.	TRBV19	many	TRBJ2-3	TGTGCCAGTAGTATAAGTCGTCTGTTTGGAGATACGCAGTATTTT	CASSISRLFGDTQYF
.	TRBV12-3/TRBV12-4	many	TRBJ2-1	TGTGCCAGCAGTTTCGGGGGTGGGGGCCTACGGGAGCAGTTCTTC	CASSFGGGGLREQFF
TRBD2	TRBV11-3	many	TRBJ2-7	TGTGCCAGCAGCATCCAGTCGGGGGGCTCCTACGAGCAGTACTTC	CASSIQSGGSYEQYF
.	TRBV11-2	many	TRBJ2-1	TGTGCCAGCAGCACGCAGACCCCTGGGGCTGAGCAGTTCTTC	CASSTQTPGAEQFF
.	TRBV5-1	many	TRBJ2-7	TGCGCCAGCAGCTTGGCCCTCCCGGCGGGCGAGCAGTACTTC	CASSLALPAGEQYF
.	TRBV5-6	.	TRBJ1-1	TGTGCCAGCAGCTTGGAGGACGCAGACACTGAAGCTTTCTTT	CASSLEDADTEAFF
.	TRBV3-1	few	TRBJ2-7	TGTGCCAGCAGCCACCCCTCCTACGAGCAGTACTTC	CASSHPSYEQYF
.	TRBV20-1	.	TRBJ1-5	TGCAGTGCTAGACCACAGGAGAATCAGCCCCAGCATTTT	CSARPQENQPQHF
.	TRBV11-2	many	TRBJ1-6	TGTGCCAGCAGCGTCCGAGGGCCGGAATATAATTCACCCCTCCACTTT	CASSVRGPEYNSPLHF
TRBD1	TRBV3-1	many	TRBJ1-1	TGTGCCAGCAGCCAAGGGACAGGGGGCCTGGCAGCTTTCTTT	CASSQGTGGLAAFF
TRBD1	TRBV11-2	many	TRBJ2-5	TGTGCCAGCAGCTTAGTTGGGACAGGTCGGACCCAGTACTTC	CASSLVGTGRTQYF